This T cell receptor (beta chain) was identified during a study of blood T cell repertoires in COVID-19. The overall study: Both acute and convalescent COVID-19 samples were obtained from the United States, Italy and Spain. T cells, B-cell-depleted T cells, or PBMCs supplied cDNA or gDNA.

This CDR3 spans 15 amino acids. Germline V gene lookup returns CDR1 MNHEY and CDR2 SVGEGT. V gave up 0 bases and J gave up 9 bases; unmatched junction bases: 2. Authors' methods: Estimates of nucleated cell counts were drawn from the amplification of reference gene primers. TCRdb's table, derived via immunoSEQ multiplex PCR, lists solely in-frame clones and lacks some. Clonal size and the V and J genes are those of that table, whereas D and trimming came from the DNA. The sample has 97,000 or so clones, roughly nine tenths seen once; the top ten hold about 5.7%. The sequencing sample was made of peripheral blood. This clonotype originated in a woman aged 45-59 years with COVID-19, enrolled during active disease. This chain joins TRBV6-2 or TRBV6-3 and TRBJ2-1, with 13 bases lining up with TRBD2. The CDR3 DNA is TGTGCCAGCAGTTACTCACTAGCGGGGGGGGGTGAGCAGTTCTTC. Protein sequence: CASSYSLAGGGEQFF.